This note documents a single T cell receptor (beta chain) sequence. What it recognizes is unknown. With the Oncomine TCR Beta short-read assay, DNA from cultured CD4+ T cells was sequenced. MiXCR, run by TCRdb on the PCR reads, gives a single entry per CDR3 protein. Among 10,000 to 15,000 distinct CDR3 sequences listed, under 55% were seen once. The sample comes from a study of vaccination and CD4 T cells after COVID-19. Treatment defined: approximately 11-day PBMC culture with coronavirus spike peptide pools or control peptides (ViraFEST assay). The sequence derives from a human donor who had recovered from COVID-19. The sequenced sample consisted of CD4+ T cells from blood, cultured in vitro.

The CDR3 bases are TGCAGTGCTAGAGAGTGGCAGAACACTGAAGCTTTCTTT. Translated: CSAREWQNTEAFF. The genes are TRBV20-1 and TRBJ1-1, with D hard to call. Germline-derived CDR1 and CDR2 are DFQATT and SNEGSKA (reference sequence). The germline V and J ends were trimmed by 0 bases and 1 base, with 6 bases remaining between them. This CDR3 spans 13 amino acids.